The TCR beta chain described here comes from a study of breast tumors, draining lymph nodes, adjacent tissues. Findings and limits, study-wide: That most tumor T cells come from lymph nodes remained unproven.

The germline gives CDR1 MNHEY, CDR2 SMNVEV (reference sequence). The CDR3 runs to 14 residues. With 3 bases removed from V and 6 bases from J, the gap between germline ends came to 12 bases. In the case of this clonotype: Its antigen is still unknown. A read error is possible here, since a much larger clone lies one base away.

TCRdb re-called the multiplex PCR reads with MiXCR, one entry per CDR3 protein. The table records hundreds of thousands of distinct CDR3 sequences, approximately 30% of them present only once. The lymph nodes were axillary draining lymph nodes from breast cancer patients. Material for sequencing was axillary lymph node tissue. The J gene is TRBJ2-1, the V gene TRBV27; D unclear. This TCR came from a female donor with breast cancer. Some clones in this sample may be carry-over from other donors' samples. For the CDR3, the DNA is TGTGCCAGCAGTTTCTTCCTTACGAGCAATGAGCAGTTCTTC. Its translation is CASSFFLTSNEQFF.